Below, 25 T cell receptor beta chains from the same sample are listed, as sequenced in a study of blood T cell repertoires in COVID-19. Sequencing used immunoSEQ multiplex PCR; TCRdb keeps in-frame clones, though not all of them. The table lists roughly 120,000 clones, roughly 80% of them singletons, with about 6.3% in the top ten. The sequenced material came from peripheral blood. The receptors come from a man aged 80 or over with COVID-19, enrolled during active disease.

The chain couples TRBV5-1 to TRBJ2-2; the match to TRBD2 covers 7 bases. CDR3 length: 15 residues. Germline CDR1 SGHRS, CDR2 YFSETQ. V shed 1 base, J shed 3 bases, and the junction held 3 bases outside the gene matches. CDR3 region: CASSLTGGYTGELFF. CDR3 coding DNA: TGCGCCAGCAGCTTGACGGGAGGTTACACCGGGGAGCTGTTTTTT.

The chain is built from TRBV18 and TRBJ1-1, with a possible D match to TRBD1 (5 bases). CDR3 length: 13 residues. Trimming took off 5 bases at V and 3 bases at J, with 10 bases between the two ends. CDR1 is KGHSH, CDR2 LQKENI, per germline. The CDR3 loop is CASSVGADTEAFF. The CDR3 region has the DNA TGTGCCAGCTCAGTAGGGGCGGACACTGAAGCTTTCTTT.

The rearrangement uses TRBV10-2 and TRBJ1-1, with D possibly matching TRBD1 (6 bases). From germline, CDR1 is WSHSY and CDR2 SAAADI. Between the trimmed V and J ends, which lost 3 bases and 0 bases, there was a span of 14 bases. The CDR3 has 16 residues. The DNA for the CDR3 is TGCGCCAGCAGTGACCTTAACAGGGCGATGAACACTGAAGCTTTCTTT. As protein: CASSDLNRAMNTEAFF.

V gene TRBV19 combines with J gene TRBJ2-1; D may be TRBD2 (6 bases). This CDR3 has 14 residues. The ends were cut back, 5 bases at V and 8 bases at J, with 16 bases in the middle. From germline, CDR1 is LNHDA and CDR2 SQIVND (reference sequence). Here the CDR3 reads CASSSRLGGYEQFF. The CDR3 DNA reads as TGTGCCAGTAGTTCCAGACTAGGCGGGTATGAGCAGTTCTTC. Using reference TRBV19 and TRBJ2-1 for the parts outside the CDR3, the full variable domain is DGGITQSPKYLFRKEGQNVTLSCEQNLNHDAMYWYRQDPGQGLRLIYYSQIVNDFQKGDIAEGYSVSREKKESFPLTVTSAQKNPTAFYLCASSSRLGGYEQFFGPGTRLTVL.

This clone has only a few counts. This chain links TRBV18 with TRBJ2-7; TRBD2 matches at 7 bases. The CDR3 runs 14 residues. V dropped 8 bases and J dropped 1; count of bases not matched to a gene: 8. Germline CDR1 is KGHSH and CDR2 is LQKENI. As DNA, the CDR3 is TGTGCCAGCCCTACCTGGCGGGAGTCCTACGAGCAGTACTTC. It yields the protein CASPTWRESYEQYF.

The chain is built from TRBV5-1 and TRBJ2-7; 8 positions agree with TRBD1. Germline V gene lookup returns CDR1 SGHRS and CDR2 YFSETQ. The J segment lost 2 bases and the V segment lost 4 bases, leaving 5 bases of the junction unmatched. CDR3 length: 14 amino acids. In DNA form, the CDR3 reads TGCGCCAGCAGCCTGACAGGGGCCCCCTACGAGCAGTACTTC. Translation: CASSLTGAPYEQYF. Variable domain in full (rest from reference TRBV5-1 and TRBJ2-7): KAGVTQTPRYLIKTRGQQVTLSCSPISGHRSVSWYQQTPGQGLQFLFEYFSETQRNKGNFPGRFSGRQFSNSRSEMNVSTLELGDSALYLCASSLTGAPYEQYFGPGTRLTVT.

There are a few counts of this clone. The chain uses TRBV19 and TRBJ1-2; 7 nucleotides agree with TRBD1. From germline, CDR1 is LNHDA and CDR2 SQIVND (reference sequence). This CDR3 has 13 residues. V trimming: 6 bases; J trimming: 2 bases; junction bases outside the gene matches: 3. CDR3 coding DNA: TGTGCCAGTAGCAAACAGGGGAACTATGGCTACACCTTC. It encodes CASSKQGNYGYTF.

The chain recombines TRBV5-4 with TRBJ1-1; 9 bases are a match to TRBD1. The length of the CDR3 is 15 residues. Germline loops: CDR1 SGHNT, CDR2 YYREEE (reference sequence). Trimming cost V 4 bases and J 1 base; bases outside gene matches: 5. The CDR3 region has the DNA TGTGCCAGCAGCCACCCGGGACAGGGGAACACTGAAGCTTTCTTT. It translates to CASSHPGQGNTEAFF. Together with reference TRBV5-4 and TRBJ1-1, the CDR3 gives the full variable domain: ETGVTQSPTHLIKTRGQQVTLRCSSQSGHNTVSWYQQALGQGPQFIFQYYREEENGRGNFPPRFSGLQFPNYSSELNVNALELDDSALYLCASSHPGQGNTEAFFGQGTRLTVV.

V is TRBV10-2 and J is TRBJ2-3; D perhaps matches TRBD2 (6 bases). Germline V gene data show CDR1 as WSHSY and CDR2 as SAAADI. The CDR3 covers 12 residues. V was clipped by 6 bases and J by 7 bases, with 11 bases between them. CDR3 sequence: CASRSGLNTQYF. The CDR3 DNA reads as TGCGCCAGCAGGTCGGGACTCAATACGCAGTATTTT.

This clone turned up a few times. CDR3 sequence reads: CASSQEGRDRKSNQPQHF. The CDR3 coding sequence is TGTGCCAGCAGCCAAGAGGGGAGGGACAGGAAAAGCAATCAGCCCCAGCATTTT. The chain is built from TRBV14 and TRBJ1-5; TRBD1 matches 8 bases. CDR1 and CDR2 from the germline V gene are SGHDN and FVKESK. After removal of 0 bases from V and 1 base from J, the junction contained 8 bases not matched to a gene. The CDR3 loop spans 18 amino acids.

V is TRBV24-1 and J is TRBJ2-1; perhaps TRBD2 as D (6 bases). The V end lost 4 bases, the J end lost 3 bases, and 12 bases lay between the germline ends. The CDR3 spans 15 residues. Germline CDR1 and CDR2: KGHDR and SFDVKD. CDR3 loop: CATSELAVSYNEQFF. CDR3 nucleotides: TGTGCCACCAGTGAGTTAGCGGTTAGCTACAATGAGCAGTTCTTC.

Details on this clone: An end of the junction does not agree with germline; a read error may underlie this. The CDR3 DNA follows: TGCAGTGCAGATGGGACTAGCGGGGGACTCTTC. Protein sequence: CSADGTSGGLF. The chain is built from TRBV20-1 and TRBJ2-1; 14 bases fit TRBD2. This CDR3 spans 11 amino acids. Germline values: CDR1 DFQATT, CDR2 SNEGSKA (reference sequence).

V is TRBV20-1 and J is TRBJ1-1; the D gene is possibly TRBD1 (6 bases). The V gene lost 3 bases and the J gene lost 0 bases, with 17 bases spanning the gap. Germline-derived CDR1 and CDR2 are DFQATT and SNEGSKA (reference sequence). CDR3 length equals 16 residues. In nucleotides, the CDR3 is TGCAGTGCTAGTTCCCCCGGGGGGCGCATGAACACTGAAGCTTTCTTT. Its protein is CSASSPGGRMNTEAFF.

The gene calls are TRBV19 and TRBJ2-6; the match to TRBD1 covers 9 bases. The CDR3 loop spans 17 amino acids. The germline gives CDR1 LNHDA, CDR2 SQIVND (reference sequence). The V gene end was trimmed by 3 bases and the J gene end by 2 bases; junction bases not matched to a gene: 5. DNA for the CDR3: TGTGCCAGTAGTATCGGGACAGGGATTCCTGGGGCCAACGTCCTGACTTTC. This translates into CASSIGTGIPGANVLTF.

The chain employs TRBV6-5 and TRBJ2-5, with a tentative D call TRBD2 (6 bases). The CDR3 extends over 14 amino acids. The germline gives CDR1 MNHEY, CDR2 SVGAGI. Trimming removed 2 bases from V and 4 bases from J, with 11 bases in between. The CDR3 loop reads CASSYGGMRETQYF. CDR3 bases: TGTGCCAGCAGTTACGGGGGGATGCGAGAGACCCAGTACTTC.

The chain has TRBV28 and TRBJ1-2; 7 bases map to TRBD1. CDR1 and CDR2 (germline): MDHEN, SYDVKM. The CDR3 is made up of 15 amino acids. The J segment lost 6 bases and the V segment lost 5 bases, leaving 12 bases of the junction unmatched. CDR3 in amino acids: CASSEPAQGKNGYTF. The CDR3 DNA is TGTGCCAGCAGTGAACCAGCACAGGGGAAGAATGGCTACACCTTC.

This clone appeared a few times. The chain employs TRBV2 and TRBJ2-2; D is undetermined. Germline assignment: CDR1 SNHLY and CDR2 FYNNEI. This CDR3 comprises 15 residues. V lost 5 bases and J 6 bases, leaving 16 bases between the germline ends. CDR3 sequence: CASSLRPLGAGELFF. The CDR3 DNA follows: TGTGCCAGCAGTCTCAGACCCTTGGGCGCCGGGGAGCTGTTTTTT.

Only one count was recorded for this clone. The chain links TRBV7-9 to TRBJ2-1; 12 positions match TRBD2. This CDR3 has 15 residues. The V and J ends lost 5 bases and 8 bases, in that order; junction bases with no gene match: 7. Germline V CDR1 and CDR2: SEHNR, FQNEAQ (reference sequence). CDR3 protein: CASSRLAGVAHEQFF. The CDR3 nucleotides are TGTGCCAGCAGCCGACTAGCGGGAGTCGCACATGAGCAGTTCTTC. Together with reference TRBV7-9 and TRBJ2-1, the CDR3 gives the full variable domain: DTGVSQNPRHKITKRGQNVTFRCDPISEHNRLYWYRQTLGQGPEFLTYFQNEAQLEKSRLLSDRFSAERPKGSFSTLEIQRTEQGDSAMYLCASSRLAGVAHEQFFGPGTRLTVL.

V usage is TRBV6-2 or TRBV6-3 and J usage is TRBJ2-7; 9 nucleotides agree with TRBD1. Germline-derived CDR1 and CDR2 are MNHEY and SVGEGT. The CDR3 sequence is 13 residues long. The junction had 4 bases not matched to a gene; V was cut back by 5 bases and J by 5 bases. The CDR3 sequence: CASSDGQGNEQYF. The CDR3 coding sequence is TGTGCCAGCAGTGATGGACAGGGGAACGAGCAGTACTTC.

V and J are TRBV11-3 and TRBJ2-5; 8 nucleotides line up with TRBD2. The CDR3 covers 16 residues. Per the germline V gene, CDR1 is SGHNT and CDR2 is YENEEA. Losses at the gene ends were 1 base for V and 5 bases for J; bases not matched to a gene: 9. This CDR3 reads CASSLGSGGPSETQYF. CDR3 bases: TGTGCCAGCAGCTTAGGCTCGGGAGGGCCATCGGAGACCCAGTACTTC.

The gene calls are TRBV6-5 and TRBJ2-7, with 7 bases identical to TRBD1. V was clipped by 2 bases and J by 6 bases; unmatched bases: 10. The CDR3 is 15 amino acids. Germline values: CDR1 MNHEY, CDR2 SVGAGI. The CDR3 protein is CASSYQMTGFSEQYF. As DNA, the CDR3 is TGTGCCAGCAGTTACCAGATGACAGGGTTCTCCGAGCAGTACTTC.

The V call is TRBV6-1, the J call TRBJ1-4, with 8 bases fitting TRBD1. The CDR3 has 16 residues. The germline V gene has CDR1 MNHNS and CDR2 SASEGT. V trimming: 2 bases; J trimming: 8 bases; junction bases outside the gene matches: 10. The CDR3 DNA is TGTGCCAGCAGTGAACAACCCTCCGGGACAGGCGAAAAACTGTTTTTT. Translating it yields CASSEQPSGTGEKLFF.

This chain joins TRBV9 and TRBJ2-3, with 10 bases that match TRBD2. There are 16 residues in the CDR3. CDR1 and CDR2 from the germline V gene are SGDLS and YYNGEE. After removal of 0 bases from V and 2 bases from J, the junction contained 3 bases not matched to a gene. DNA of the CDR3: TGTGCCAGCAGCGTAGGGACTAGCGGATACACAGATACGCAGTATTTT. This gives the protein CASSVGTSGYTDTQYF. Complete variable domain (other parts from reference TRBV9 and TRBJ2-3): DSGVTQTPKHLITATGQRVTLRCSPRSGDLSVYWYQQSLDQGLQFLIQYYNGEERAKGNILERFSAQQFPDLHSELNLSSLELGDSALYFCASSVGTSGYTDTQYFGPGTRLTVL.

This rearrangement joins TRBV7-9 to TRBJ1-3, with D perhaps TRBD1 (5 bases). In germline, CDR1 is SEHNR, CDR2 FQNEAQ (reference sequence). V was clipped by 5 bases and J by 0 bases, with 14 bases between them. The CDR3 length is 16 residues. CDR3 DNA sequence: TGTGCCAGCAGCCAATCCGACAGATCCTCTGGAAACACCATATATTTT. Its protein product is CASSQSDRSSGNTIYF.

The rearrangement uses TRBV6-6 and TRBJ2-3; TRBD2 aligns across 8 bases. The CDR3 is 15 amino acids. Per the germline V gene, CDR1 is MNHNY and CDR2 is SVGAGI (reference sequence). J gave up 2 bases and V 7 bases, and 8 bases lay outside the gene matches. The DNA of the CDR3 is TGTGCCAGCAACCAAGCGGGGGCCCTCACAGATACGCAGTATTTT. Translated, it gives CASNQAGALTDTQYF.